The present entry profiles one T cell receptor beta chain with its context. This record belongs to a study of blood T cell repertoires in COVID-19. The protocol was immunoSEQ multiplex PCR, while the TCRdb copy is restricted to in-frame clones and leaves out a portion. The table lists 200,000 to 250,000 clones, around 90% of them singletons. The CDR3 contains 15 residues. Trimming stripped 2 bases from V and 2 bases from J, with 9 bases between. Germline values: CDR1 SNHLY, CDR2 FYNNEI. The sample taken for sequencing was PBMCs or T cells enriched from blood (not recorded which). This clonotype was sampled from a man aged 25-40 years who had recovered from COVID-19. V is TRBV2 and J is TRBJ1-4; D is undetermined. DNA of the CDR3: TGTGCCAGCAGTGAACACGGAGGGACTAATGAAAAACTGTTTTTT. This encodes CASSEHGGTNEKLFF.